Each of the 24 T cell receptor beta chains below was sequenced from the same sample in a study of blood T cell repertoires in COVID-19. TCRdb's table, derived via immunoSEQ multiplex PCR, lists solely in-frame clones and lacks some. The sample shows under 170,000 clones, about 86% of them seen only once. Material: peripheral blood. Receptors originate from a man between 65 and 79 years old with acute or convalescent COVID-19.

This clone was detected only once. This chain connects TRBV19 to TRBJ1-4, with a weak D call TRBD1 (6 bases). Trimming took 7 bases from V and 4 from J, leaving 10 bases between them. The length of the CDR3 is 13 residues. The germline gives CDR1 LNHDA, CDR2 SQIVND (reference sequence). Here the CDR3 reads CASKDSLNEKLFF. In nucleotides, the CDR3 is TGTGCCAGTAAGGACAGCCTTAATGAAAAACTGTTTTTT.

The V gene is TRBV5-6, the J gene TRBJ2-1; D uncertain. Germline V lookup: CDR1 SGHDT, CDR2 YYEEEE. CDR3 length equals 12 residues. The V and J ends lost 0 bases and 6 bases respectively, with 4 bases between them. CDR3 protein: CASSLGANEQFF. The CDR3 DNA reads as TGTGCCAGCAGCTTGGGGGCCAATGAGCAGTTCTTC.

V and J are TRBV28 and TRBJ1-1; 8 bases line up with TRBD1. With 8 bases clipped from V and 1 base from J, the junction kept 9 bases outside the gene matches. The CDR3 is 15 amino acids. Germline assignment: CDR1 MDHEN and CDR2 SYDVKM. CDR3: CASPPPGQANTEAFF. As DNA, the CDR3 is TGTGCCAGCCCCCCACCGGGACAGGCGAACACTGAAGCTTTCTTT.

DNA of the CDR3: TGCGCCAGCAGCTGGGCGCACCAACAGGCGAACTCCTACGAGCAGTACTTC. Translation gives CASSWAHQQANSYEQYF. The chain links TRBV4-1 to TRBJ2-7; D is perhaps TRBD1 (5 bases). Germline V CDR1 and CDR2: MGHRA, YSYEKL. The V end was cut by 5 bases, the J end by 0 bases, with 20 bases between. CDR3 size: 17 residues.

This clone appeared once. This chain uses TRBV5-1 with TRBJ2-5; the D gene is possibly TRBD1 (7 bases). There are 13 residues in the CDR3. Germline V gene data show CDR1 as SGHRS and CDR2 as YFSETQ. V was clipped by 4 bases and J by 5 bases, with 12 bases between them. In DNA form, the CDR3 reads TGCGCCAGCAGCCAGGGGGGTGCGGAGACCCAGTACTTC. Translation: CASSQGGAETQYF.

About this clone itself: At the DNA level, this CDR3 is encoded by other sequences in the same sample as well. The chain links TRBV19 to TRBJ2-2; 13 nucleotides agree with TRBD2. Germline values: CDR1 LNHDA, CDR2 SQIVND (reference sequence). This CDR3 spans 16 amino acids. V lost 4 bases and J lost 2; bases outside the gene matches: 1. The CDR3 here is CASSRGLAGNTGELFF. The CDR3 DNA is TGTGCCAGTAGTAGGGGACTAGCGGGAAACACCGGGGAGCTGTTTTTT.

V gene TRBV27 combines with J gene TRBJ2-7; no reliable D call. The germline gives CDR1 MNHEY, CDR2 SMNVEV (reference sequence). The CDR3 contains 13 residues. The V end was cut by 2 bases, the J end by 3 bases, with 8 bases between. Here the CDR3 DNA reads TGTGCCAGCAGTTTAGGCGCAGGCTACGAGCAGTACTTC. Amino acids: CASSLGAGYEQYF.

The rearrangement uses TRBV5-1 and TRBJ2-3; TRBD1 is a possible D gene (6 bases). The CDR3 is 12 residues long. V was clipped by 4 bases and J by 5 bases, with 8 bases between them. CDR1 and CDR2 (germline): SGHRS, YFSETQ. CDR3 sequence: CASSQQGDTQYF. DNA for the CDR3: TGCGCCAGCAGCCAACAGGGAGATACGCAGTATTTT.

The chain has TRBV6-5 and TRBJ2-7, with D possibly being TRBD1 (6 bases). The V end lost 2 bases, the J end lost 4 bases, and 12 bases lay between the germline ends. The CDR3 is 14 residues long. The V gene's germline CDR1 is MNHEY and CDR2 SVGAGI. The CDR3 DNA follows: TGTGCCAGCAGTTACGGGGGCCTGAAGTACGAGCAGTACTTC. This codes for CASSYGGLKYEQYF.

The V and J genes are TRBV6-6 and TRBJ1-5; TRBD1 matches 7 bases. This CDR3 is built from 14 residues. Germline V CDR1 and CDR2: MNHNY, SVGAGI (reference sequence). Unmatched junction bases numbered 0, after V lost 4 bases and J lost 0 bases. The CDR3 DNA reads as TGTGCCAGCAGTTCAGGGGGTAGCAATCAGCCCCAGCATTTT. This sequence encodes CASSSGGSNQPQHF.

J is TRBJ1-6 and V is TRBV13, with TRBD1 identical over 7 bases. From germline, CDR1 is PRHDT and CDR2 FYEKMQ (reference sequence). CDR3 length: 15 amino acids. With 3 bases clipped from V and 6 bases from J, the junction kept 5 bases outside the gene matches. CDR3 DNA sequence: TGTGCCAGCAGCTTCAACAGGGGAGGTAATTCACCCCTCCACTTT. Its protein is CASSFNRGGNSPLHF.

The chain has TRBV7-9 and TRBJ1-1; perhaps TRBD1 as D (5 bases). CDR3 length: 15 residues. CDR1 and CDR2 (germline): SEHNR, FQNEAQ (reference sequence). Trimming took off 2 bases at V and 4 bases at J, with 14 bases between the two ends. The CDR3 is CASSLFGGGSTEAFF. The CDR3 DNA reads as TGTGCCAGCAGCTTATTCGGGGGTGGGAGCACTGAAGCTTTCTTT.

V is TRBV19 and J is TRBJ2-2, with 10 bases identical to TRBD2. The CDR3 runs 18 residues. Per the germline V gene, CDR1 is LNHDA and CDR2 is SQIVND (reference sequence). J gave up 4 bases and V 6 bases, and 14 bases lay outside the gene matches. The CDR3 is CASRREPASGSLTGELFF. The DNA for the CDR3 is TGTGCCAGTAGAAGGGAGCCGGCTAGCGGGAGTCTCACCGGGGAGCTGTTTTTT.

CDR3 nucleotides: TGTGCCAGCAGCGGGCGAATGGGCTACGAGCAGTACTTC. Its translation is CASSGRMGYEQYF. This chain uses TRBV14 with TRBJ2-7; no firm D call. The CDR3 has 13 amino acids. Germline CDR1 is SGHDN and CDR2 is FVKESK. The germline V and J ends were trimmed by 5 bases and 3 bases, with 11 bases remaining between them.

The chain links TRBV19 to TRBJ1-6; 7 nucleotides line up with TRBD1. V was clipped by 5 bases and J by 7 bases; unmatched bases: 11. The germline V gene has CDR1 LNHDA and CDR2 SQIVND (reference sequence). The CDR3 runs to 16 residues. This CDR3 is CASSDQTGRSNSPLHF. In DNA, the CDR3 is TGTGCCAGTAGTGACCAGACAGGGAGAAGCAATTCACCCCTCCACTTT.

This rearrangement joins TRBV6-5 to TRBJ2-7, with 7 bases that match TRBD2. Germline assignment: CDR1 MNHEY and CDR2 SVGAGI. The J segment lost 3 bases and the V segment lost 8 bases, leaving 10 bases of the junction unmatched. The CDR3 is 14 residues long. The CDR3 DNA sequence: TGTGCCAGCCCCCCGGCGGGAGCCTTCTACGAGCAGTACTTC. It encodes CASPPAGAFYEQYF.

V usage is TRBV18 and J usage is TRBJ1-1; weak D call: TRBD1 (6 bases). Germline CDR1 reads KGHSH; CDR2 reads LQKENI. Between the trimmed V and J ends, which lost 1 base and 1 base, there was a span of 10 bases. The length of the CDR3 is 15 residues. CDR3 in amino acids: CASSPRGGQNTEAFF. The DNA for the CDR3 is TGTGCCAGCTCACCACGGGGGGGGCAGAACACTGAAGCTTTCTTT.

The V gene is TRBV6-2 or TRBV6-3, the J gene TRBJ2-5; 7 nucleotides line up with TRBD1. The CDR3 extends over 16 amino acids. CDR1 is MNHEY and CDR2 is SVGEGT in the germline V gene. J was trimmed by 5 bases and V by 0 bases; bases with no gene match: 9. The CDR3 region is CASSYSRGRGAETQYF. The CDR3 DNA reads as TGTGCCAGCAGTTACTCCAGGGGGAGAGGTGCGGAGACCCAGTACTTC.

This chain connects TRBV7-3 to TRBJ2-2; TRBD2 agrees at 11 bases. J lost 6 bases, V lost 4 bases, and 1 base had no gene match. This CDR3 has 14 amino acids. CDR1 is SGHTA, CDR2 FQGTGA, per germline. CDR3 DNA sequence: TGTGCCAGCAGCTCGGGACTAGCGGCCGGGGAGCTGTTTTTT. Translation: CASSSGLAAGELFF. Using reference TRBV7-3 and TRBJ2-2 for the parts outside the CDR3, the full variable domain is GAGVSQTPSNKVTEKGKYVELRCDPISGHTALYWYRQSLGQGPEFLIYFQGTGAADDSGLPNDRFFAVRPEGSVSTLKIQRTERGDSAVYLCASSSGLAAGELFFGEGSRLTVL.

This chain links TRBV6-5 with TRBJ2-5, with 9 bases matching TRBD1. The germline CDR1 and CDR2 sequences are MNHEY and SVGAGI. The CDR3 contains 15 residues. After removal of 8 bases from V and 5 bases from J, the junction contained 12 bases not matched to a gene. The CDR3, as DNA: TGTGCCAGCGGGGATGCCGGGACAGGGTTGGAGACCCAGTACTTC. It is translated as CASGDAGTGLETQYF.

This chain links TRBV7-9 with TRBJ2-5, with a weak D call TRBD2 (6 bases). The V and J ends lost 2 bases and 1 base respectively, with 8 bases between them. Germline loops: CDR1 SEHNR, CDR2 FQNEAQ (reference sequence). The CDR3 spans 14 residues. This CDR3 is CASSLYSGQETQYF. The CDR3 coding sequence is TGTGCCAGCAGCTTATATAGCGGCCAAGAGACCCAGTACTTC.

The chain couples TRBV5-1 to TRBJ2-2; 9 nucleotides match TRBD1. J gave up 5 bases and V 4 bases, and 0 bases lay outside the gene matches. Germline V gene data show CDR1 as SGHRS and CDR2 as YFSETQ. CDR3 size: 13 residues. This CDR3 is CASSGQGTGELFF. The CDR3 DNA is TGCGCCAGCAGCGGACAGGGGACCGGGGAGCTGTTTTTT.

V and J are TRBV7-2 and TRBJ2-2, with 8 bases aligning to TRBD2. V lost 5 bases to trimming and J lost 4 bases; unmatched junction nucleotides: 3. The CDR3 runs to 14 residues. The germline V gene encodes CDR1 SGHTA and CDR2 FQGNSA. The CDR3 region is CASSLRGGTGELFF. CDR3 in DNA: TGTGCCAGCAGCCTCCGGGGGGGCACCGGGGAGCTGTTTTTT.

J is TRBJ2-7 and V is TRBV13, with D possibly matching TRBD2 (5 bases). CDR3 length equals 17 residues. V was trimmed by 2 bases and J by 0 bases, leaving 17 bases between them. Germline-derived CDR1 and CDR2 are PRHDT and FYEKMQ (reference sequence). CDR3 region: CASSLSVGGGPSYEQYF. The CDR3 coding sequence is TGTGCCAGCAGCTTATCGGTTGGAGGTGGGCCCTCCTACGAGCAGTACTTC.